The present entry profiles one T cell receptor (beta chain) with its context. These data are taken from a study of blood T cell repertoires in COVID-19. Study-wide background: Samples representing acute and convalescent COVID-19 were sourced from the United States, Italy and Spain. The cDNA or gDNA used as material had been derived from T cells, B-cell-depleted T cells, or PBMCs.

In the original processing: Reference gene primer amplification yielded estimated nucleated cell counts. The repertoire was sequenced with immunoSEQ multiplex PCR; TCRdb's copy has only in-frame clones and lacks some. For V, J and clone size, that table is used; D and trimming come from the DNA. The sample contains around 190,000 clones, approximately 86% of which appear only once. This CDR3 has 14 amino acids. The germline gives CDR1 MNHEY, CDR2 SMNVEV (reference sequence). The V and J ends lost 3 bases and 0 bases respectively, with 8 bases between them. This TCR was sampled from a man aged 45-65 years with active or convalescent COVID-19. The chain couples TRBV27 to TRBJ1-1; D ambiguous. The sequenced material came from peripheral blood. The CDR3 sequence: CASSFRQMNTEAFF. In DNA, the CDR3 is TGTGCCAGCAGTTTCCGACAAATGAACACTGAAGCTTTCTTT.